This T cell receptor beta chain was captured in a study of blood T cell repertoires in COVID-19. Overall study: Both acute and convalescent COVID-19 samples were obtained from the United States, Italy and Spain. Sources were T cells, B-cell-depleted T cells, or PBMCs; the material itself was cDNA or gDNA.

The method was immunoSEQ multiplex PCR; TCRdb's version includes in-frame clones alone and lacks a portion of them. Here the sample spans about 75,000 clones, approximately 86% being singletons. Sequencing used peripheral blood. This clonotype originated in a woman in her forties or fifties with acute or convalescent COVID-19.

CDR3 in amino acids: CASSPLDRGRNEQFF. CDR3 in DNA: TGTGCCAGCTCACCGTTGGACAGGGGTCGGAATGAGCAGTTCTTC. The J gene is TRBJ2-1, the V gene TRBV18; 9 nucleotides match TRBD1. In germline, CDR1 is KGHSH, CDR2 LQKENI. The CDR3 length is 15 residues. J gave up 7 bases and V 3 bases, and 7 bases lay outside the gene matches.